Below are 21 T cell receptor beta chains sequenced from a single sample in a study of shared clonotypes between healthy human individuals (TCRdb year 2020). CD8 naive samples consisted of CD45RO-negative cells that were positively selected for CCR7, yielding a CD45RA+CCR7+ population without TemRA cells. Library creation used the immunoSEQ multiplex PCR assay. TCRdb carries this immuneACCESS record with in-frame sequences only. Its versions omit some clonotypes, under half of them owing to an unresolved V gene in the studies checked, with the rest unexplained. A total of millions of clones appear in this sample, about 95% of them only once. Of the sample, approximately 1.2% is held by the ten largest clones. The sequencing sample was made of naive CD8+ T cells sorted from blood. The cell subset or site label here, explained by the study, means: CD45RA+CCR7+. The receptors come from a young man in good health.

V and J are TRBV7-9 and TRBJ2-1, with a weak D call TRBD2 (5 bases). V lost 1 base and J lost 7, with 17 bases in between. Germline V gene data show CDR1 as SEHNR and CDR2 as FQNEAQ (reference sequence). This CDR3 has 16 residues. Here the CDR3 reads CASSLGGVPGLNEQFF. DNA of the CDR3: TGTGCCAGCAGCTTAGGGGGAGTTCCCGGATTGAATGAGCAGTTCTTC.

J is TRBJ1-6 and V is TRBV10-2; D is undetermined. V gave up 1 base and J gave up 9 bases, with 4 bases separating them. This CDR3 spans 12 amino acids. CDR1 is WSHSY and CDR2 is SAAADI in the germline V gene. The CDR3 region is CASSEFSSPLHF. CDR3 nucleotide sequence: TGCGCCAGCAGTGAGTTCTCTTCACCCCTCCACTTT.

The chain carries TRBV5-4 and TRBJ1-2; 10 bases align to TRBD1. J lost 8 bases, V lost 4 bases, and 8 bases had no gene match. The CDR3 is 14 residues long. From germline, CDR1 is SGHNT and CDR2 YYREEE (reference sequence). CDR3 loop: CASSTTGGGEGYTF. The CDR3 DNA reads TGTGCCAGCAGCACGACAGGGGGCGGTGAGGGCTACACCTTC.

This clone was seen a single time. The V gene is TRBV19, the J gene TRBJ2-7, with a possible D match to TRBD2 (7 bases). Trimming took off 1 base at V and 6 bases at J, with 10 bases between the two ends. This CDR3 region has 13 residues. From germline, CDR1 is LNHDA and CDR2 SQIVND (reference sequence). CDR3 amino acids: CASSIAGGVEQYF. The CDR3 DNA reads as TGTGCCAGTAGTATAGCGGGGGGCGTCGAGCAGTACTTC.

The chain is built from TRBV19 and TRBJ1-6; D is undetermined. Trimming took off 5 bases at V and 4 bases at J, with 12 bases between the two ends. The CDR3 loop spans 15 amino acids. Germline CDR1 is LNHDA and CDR2 is SQIVND (reference sequence). DNA of the CDR3: TGTGCCAGTAGTTACGGCCGGGGATATAATTCACCCCTCCACTTT. Its translation: CASSYGRGYNSPLHF.

The rearrangement joins TRBV2 to TRBJ2-3; D uncertain. Germline V gene lookup returns CDR1 SNHLY and CDR2 FYNNEI. V was cut by 6 bases and J by 4 bases, with 17 bases left in between. The CDR3 contains 15 residues. As DNA, the CDR3 is TGTGCCAGCAGCCCGGTGGCCGGAGTGTCAGATACGCAGTATTTT. This sequence encodes CASSPVAGVSDTQYF.

The chain couples TRBV7-9 to TRBJ2-6; D gene unclear. Trimming stripped 1 base from V and 0 bases from J, with 4 bases between. This CDR3 is built from 15 residues. Germline V gene data show CDR1 as SEHNR and CDR2 as FQNEAQ (reference sequence). The CDR3 nucleotides are TGTGCCAGCAGCTTAGGGATCTCTGGGGCCAACGTCCTGACTTTC. Protein product: CASSLGISGANVLTF. The whole variable domain, remainder taken from reference TRBV7-9 and TRBJ2-6, is DTGVSQNPRHKITKRGQNVTFRCDPISEHNRLYWYRQTLGQGPEFLTYFQNEAQLEKSRLLSDRFSAERPKGSFSTLEIQRTEQGDSAMYLCASSLGISGANVLTFGAGSRLTVL.

V is TRBV29-1 and J is TRBJ2-1; TRBD2 aligns across 10 bases. The CDR3 has 13 amino acids. V gave up 5 bases and J gave up 8 bases; unmatched junction bases: 6. Germline assignment: CDR1 SQVTM and CDR2 ANQGSEA. The CDR3 DNA follows: TGCAGCGTTATTGGGACTAGCGTCGATGAGCAGTTCTTC. Protein: CSVIGTSVDEQFF.

The chain carries TRBV2 and TRBJ2-7; 10 nucleotides agree with TRBD2. The CDR3 has 15 amino acids. CDR1 is SNHLY, CDR2 FYNNEI, per germline. With V trimmed by 11 bases and J by 0 bases, 10 bases remained unmatched. The CDR3 region is CAAGLAGVSSYEQYF. The DNA for the CDR3 is TGTGCCGCAGGGCTAGCGGGGGTTAGCTCCTACGAGCAGTACTTC.

The genes are TRBV4-1 and TRBJ1-1, with D possibly matching TRBD1 (6 bases). Germline V gene data show CDR1 as MGHRA and CDR2 as YSYEKL. This CDR3 has 15 amino acids. The V gene lost 0 bases and the J gene lost 4 bases, with 12 bases spanning the gap. The CDR3 reads CASSQEFTGLTEAFF. Here the CDR3 DNA reads TGCGCCAGCAGCCAAGAGTTCACAGGGCTCACTGAAGCTTTCTTT.

The V and J genes are TRBV29-1 and TRBJ2-1; TRBD1 matches at 8 bases. The CDR3 totals 13 residues. Germline V lookup: CDR1 SQVTM, CDR2 ANQGSEA. Trimming took 4 bases from V and 10 from J; bases not matched to a gene: 9. The CDR3 nucleotides read TGCAGCGTTGTGTACGGACAGGGCGGGGAGCAGTTCTTC. It encodes CSVVYGQGGEQFF.

The V and J genes are TRBV27 and TRBJ2-6, with 7 bases lining up with TRBD1. This CDR3 region has 13 residues. Germline trimming cut 3 bases from V and 8 bases from J; bases unmatched to any gene: 1. Germline CDR1 MNHEY, CDR2 SMNVEV (reference sequence). The CDR3 nucleotides are TGTGCCAGCAGTTTGACAGGGTCCAACGTCCTGACTTTC. It encodes CASSLTGSNVLTF.

This chain uses TRBV27 with TRBJ1-2; D not resolved. V lost 5 bases and J 1 base, leaving 8 bases between the germline ends. Germline V lookup: CDR1 MNHEY, CDR2 SMNVEV (reference sequence). The CDR3 is made up of 13 amino acids. Here the CDR3 reads CASSQRVNYGYTF. The CDR3 coding sequence is TGTGCCAGCAGTCAGAGGGTTAACTATGGCTACACCTTC.

The J gene is TRBJ1-5, the V gene TRBV6-5; D may be TRBD1 (5 bases). This CDR3 contains 15 residues. Germline CDR1 is MNHEY and CDR2 is SVGAGI. The V gene lost 0 bases and the J gene lost 3 bases, with 9 bases spanning the gap. CDR3 in DNA: TGTGCCAGCAGTTACTCTAAGGGACCCAATCAGCCCCAGCATTTT. This gives the protein CASSYSKGPNQPQHF.

As DNA, the CDR3 is TGTGCCAGCAGCTTGCCAGGGGGTCAGGAGAACACTGAAGCTTTCTTT. It is translated as CASSLPGGQENTEAFF. V and J are TRBV5-4 and TRBJ1-1, with TRBD1 identical over 7 bases. Looked up from germline, CDR1 is SGHNT and CDR2 is YYREEE (reference sequence). Trimming took 1 base from V and 1 from J; bases not matched to a gene: 7. This CDR3 has 16 amino acids.

The V call is TRBV4-3, the J call TRBJ2-1; 7 nucleotides line up with TRBD2. The length of the CDR3 is 15 residues. J gave up 6 bases and V 4 bases, and 9 bases lay outside the gene matches. The V gene's germline CDR1 is LGHNA and CDR2 YSLEER. The CDR3 spells CASSRLLAAPNEQFF. The CDR3 DNA sequence: TGCGCCAGCAGCCGTCTCCTAGCGGCCCCCAATGAGCAGTTCTTC.

V usage is TRBV7-6 and J usage is TRBJ2-1; tentatively, D is TRBD1 (6 bases). This CDR3 contains 15 residues. V gave up 0 bases and J gave up 7 bases, with 13 bases separating them. CDR1 and CDR2 from the germline V gene are SGHVS and FNYEAQ. CDR3 DNA: TGTGCCAGCAGCTTAGCGCACAGGGTCGTAAATGAGCAGTTCTTC. This sequence encodes CASSLAHRVVNEQFF.

In the case of this clone: One end of the junction varies from germline; a read error may be responsible. The chain has TRBV5-1 and TRBJ1-1, with D possibly matching TRBD1 (5 bases). This CDR3 spans 12 amino acids. Per the germline V gene, CDR1 is SGHRS and CDR2 is YFSETQ. The CDR3 here is CASRGENAEAFF. CDR3 sequence (DNA): TGCGCCAGCAGGGGGGAGAACGCTGAAGCTTTCTTT.

Of note for this clone: This CDR3 is also generated by other DNA sequences in the sample. The V and J genes are TRBV4-3 and TRBJ2-7; 7 bases line up with TRBD2. CDR1 and CDR2 (germline): LGHNA, YSLEER. The trim removed 0 bases at V and 4 bases at J, leaving 6 bases unmatched. The CDR3 is 15 residues long. The CDR3 DNA reads as TGCGCCAGCAGCCAAGATCTTGCGGGAGTATACGAGCAGTACTTC. Protein product: CASSQDLAGVYEQYF.

This clone was found a few times. DNA of the CDR3: TGTGCCGTGTCTCAGGGGGGAGGCAATCAGCCCCAGCATTTT. It is translated as CAVSQGGGNQPQHF. The chain joins TRBV27 to TRBJ1-5; 7 positions match TRBD1. The CDR3 has 14 residues. J was trimmed by 2 bases and V by 11 bases; bases with no gene match: 9. The germline V gene has CDR1 MNHEY and CDR2 SMNVEV (reference sequence).

V usage is TRBV2 and J usage is TRBJ2-1; 14 nucleotides agree with TRBD2. Per germline, CDR1 SNHLY and CDR2 FYNNEI. The CDR3 sequence is 18 residues long. The V and J ends lost 4 bases and 7 bases, in that order; junction bases with no gene match: 12. DNA for the CDR3: TGTGCCAGCAGTGCCGTGGGACTAGCGGGGGAGTTTATGAATGAGCAGTTCTTC. Translating it yields CASSAVGLAGEFMNEQFF.